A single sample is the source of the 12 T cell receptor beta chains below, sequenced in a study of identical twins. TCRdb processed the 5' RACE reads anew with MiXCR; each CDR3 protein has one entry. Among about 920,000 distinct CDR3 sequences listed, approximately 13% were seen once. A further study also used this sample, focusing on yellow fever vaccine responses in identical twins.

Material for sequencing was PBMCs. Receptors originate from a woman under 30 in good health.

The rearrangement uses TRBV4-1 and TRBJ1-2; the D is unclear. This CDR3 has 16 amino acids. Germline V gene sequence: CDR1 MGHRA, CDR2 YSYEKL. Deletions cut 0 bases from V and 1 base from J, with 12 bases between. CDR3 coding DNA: TGCGCCAGCAGCCAAGACCAATACGGTCTTAACTATGGCTACACCTTC. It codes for CASSQDQYGLNYGYTF.

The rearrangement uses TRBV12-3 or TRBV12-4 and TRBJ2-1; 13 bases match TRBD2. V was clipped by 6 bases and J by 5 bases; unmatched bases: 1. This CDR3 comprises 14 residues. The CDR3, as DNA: TGTGCCAGCAGGGGACTAGCGGGGAACAATGAGCAGTTCTTC. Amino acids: CASRGLAGNNEQFF.

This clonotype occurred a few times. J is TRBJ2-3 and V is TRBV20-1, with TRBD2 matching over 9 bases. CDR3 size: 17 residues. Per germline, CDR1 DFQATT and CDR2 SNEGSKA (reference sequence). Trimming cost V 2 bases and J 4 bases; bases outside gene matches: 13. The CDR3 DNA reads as TGCAGTGCTAGAAGTAGCGGGAGAAGATCAGGGGCAGATACGCAGTATTTT. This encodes CSARSSGRRSGADTQYF.

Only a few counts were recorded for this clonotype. Here the CDR3 reads CSVGMGVNTGELFF. Here the CDR3 DNA reads TGCAGCGTTGGGATGGGAGTGAACACCGGGGAGCTGTTTTTT. The chain employs TRBV29-1 and TRBJ2-2; a weak D match, TRBD2 (5 bases). In germline, CDR1 is SQVTM, CDR2 ANQGSEA. This CDR3 has 14 residues. V was clipped by 4 bases and J by 1 base, with 10 bases between them.

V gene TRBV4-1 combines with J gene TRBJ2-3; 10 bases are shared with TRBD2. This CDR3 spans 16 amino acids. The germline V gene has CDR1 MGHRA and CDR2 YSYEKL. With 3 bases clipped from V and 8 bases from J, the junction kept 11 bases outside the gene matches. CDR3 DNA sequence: TGCGCCAGCAGCCACCGAGCGGGGGGGCACGAAGGTACGCAGTATTTT. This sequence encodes CASSHRAGGHEGTQYF.

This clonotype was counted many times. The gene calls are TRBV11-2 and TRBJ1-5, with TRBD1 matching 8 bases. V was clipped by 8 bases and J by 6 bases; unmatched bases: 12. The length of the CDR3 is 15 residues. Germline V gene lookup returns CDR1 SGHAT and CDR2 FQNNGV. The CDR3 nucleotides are TGTGCCAGCGACCCCGGACAGGGTGTGGGTCAGCCCCAGCATTTT. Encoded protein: CASDPGQGVGQPQHF.

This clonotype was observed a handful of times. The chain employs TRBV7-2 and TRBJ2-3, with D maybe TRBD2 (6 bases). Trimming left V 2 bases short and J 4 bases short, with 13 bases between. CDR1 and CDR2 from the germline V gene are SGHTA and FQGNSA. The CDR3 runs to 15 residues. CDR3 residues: CASSLSGEGADTQYF. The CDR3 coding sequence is TGTGCCAGCAGCTTATCGGGAGAAGGGGCAGATACGCAGTATTTT. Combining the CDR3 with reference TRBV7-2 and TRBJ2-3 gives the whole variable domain GAGVSQSPSNKVTEKGKDVELRCDPISGHTALYWYRQSLGQGLEFLIYFQGNSAPDKSGLPSDRFSAERTGGSVSTLTIQRTQQEDSAVYLCASSLSGEGADTQYFGPGTRLTVL.

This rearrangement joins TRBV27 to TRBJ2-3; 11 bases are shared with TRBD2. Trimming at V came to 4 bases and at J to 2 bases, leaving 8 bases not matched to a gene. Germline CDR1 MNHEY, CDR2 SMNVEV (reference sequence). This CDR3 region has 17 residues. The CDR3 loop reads CASSYTGTSGPTDTQYF. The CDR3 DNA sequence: TGTGCCAGCAGTTACACCGGGACTAGCGGCCCCACAGATACGCAGTATTTT.

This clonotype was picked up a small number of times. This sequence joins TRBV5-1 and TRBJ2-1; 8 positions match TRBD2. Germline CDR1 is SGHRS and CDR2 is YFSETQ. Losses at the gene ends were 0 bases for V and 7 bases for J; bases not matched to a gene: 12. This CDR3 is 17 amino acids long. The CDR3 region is CASSLEGWREEMNEQFF. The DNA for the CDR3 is TGCGCCAGCAGCTTGGAGGGGTGGCGGGAGGAGATGAATGAGCAGTTCTTC.

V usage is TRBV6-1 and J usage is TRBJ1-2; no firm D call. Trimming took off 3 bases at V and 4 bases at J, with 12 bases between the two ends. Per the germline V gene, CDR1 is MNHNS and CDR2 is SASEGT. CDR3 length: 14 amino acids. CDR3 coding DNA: TGTGCCAGCAGTGAGGGAGGAGGTGGCTATGGCTACACCTTC. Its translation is CASSEGGGGYGYTF.

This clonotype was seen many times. CDR3 nucleotide sequence: TGTGCCAGCAGCCCCCTAGCAGGCAACTATGGCTACACCTTC. Its protein product is CASSPLAGNYGYTF. This chain links TRBV7-9 with TRBJ1-2, with D unclear. The CDR3 extends over 14 amino acids. Per germline, CDR1 SEHNR and CDR2 FQNEAQ (reference sequence). Trimming removed 5 bases from V and 2 bases from J, with 12 bases in between.

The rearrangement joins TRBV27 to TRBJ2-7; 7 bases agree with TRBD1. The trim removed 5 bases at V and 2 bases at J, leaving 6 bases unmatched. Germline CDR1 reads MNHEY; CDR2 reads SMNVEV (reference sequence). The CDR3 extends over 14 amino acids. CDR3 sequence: CASSAIGTAYEQYV. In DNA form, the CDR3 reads TGTGCCAGCAGTGCTATAGGGACAGCCTACGAGCAGTACGTC.